In its sample, the clone carrying this TCR beta chain was seen many times. Its antigen is currently unknown. The germline CDR1 and CDR2 sequences are MGHDK and SYGVNS. The CDR3 is 12 amino acids. V dropped 0 bases and J dropped 10 bases, with 9 bases sitting between them. The entry originates in a study of neurological immune-mediated disorders. As for the cDNA, it was generated by 5'RACE with 10-nucleotide random UMIs. One entry per CDR3 protein results from TCRdb running MiXCR on the 5' RACE reads. The sample includes around 50,000 distinct CDR3 sequences, about 4.1% of them seen just once. General study points: Whereas HTLV-1-associated myelopathy showed the most TCR clonal expansion, multiple sclerosis showed the least, with levels below those of healthy controls.

V and J are TRBV25-1 and TRBJ1-1, with D unresolved. Sample: PBMCs. This TCR came from a man in his sixties with multiple sclerosis. CDR3 sequence (DNA): TGTGCCAGCAGTGAATACCCCAGTGGAGCTTTCTTT. It is translated as CASSEYPSGAFF. Looking up the rest from reference TRBV25-1 and TRBJ1-1 gives the full variable domain: EADIYQTPRYLVIGTGKKITLECSQTMGHDKMYWYQQDPGMELHLIHYSYGVNSTEKGDLSSESTVSRIRTEHFPLTLESARPSHTSQYLCASSEYPSGAFFGQGTRLTVV.